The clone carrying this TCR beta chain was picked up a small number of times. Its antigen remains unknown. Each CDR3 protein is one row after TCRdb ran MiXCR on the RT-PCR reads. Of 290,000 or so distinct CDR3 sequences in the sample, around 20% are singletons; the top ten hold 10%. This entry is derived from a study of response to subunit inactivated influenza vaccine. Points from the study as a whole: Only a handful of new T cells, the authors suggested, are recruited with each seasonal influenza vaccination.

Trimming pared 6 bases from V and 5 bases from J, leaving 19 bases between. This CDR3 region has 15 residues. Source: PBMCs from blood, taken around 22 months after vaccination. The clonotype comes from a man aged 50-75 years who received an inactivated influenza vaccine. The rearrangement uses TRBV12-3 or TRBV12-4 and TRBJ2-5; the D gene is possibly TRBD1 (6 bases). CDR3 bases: TGTGCCAGCAGCCAATTCACAGGGACGGGGGAGACCCAGTACTTC. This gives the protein CASSQFTGTGETQYF.